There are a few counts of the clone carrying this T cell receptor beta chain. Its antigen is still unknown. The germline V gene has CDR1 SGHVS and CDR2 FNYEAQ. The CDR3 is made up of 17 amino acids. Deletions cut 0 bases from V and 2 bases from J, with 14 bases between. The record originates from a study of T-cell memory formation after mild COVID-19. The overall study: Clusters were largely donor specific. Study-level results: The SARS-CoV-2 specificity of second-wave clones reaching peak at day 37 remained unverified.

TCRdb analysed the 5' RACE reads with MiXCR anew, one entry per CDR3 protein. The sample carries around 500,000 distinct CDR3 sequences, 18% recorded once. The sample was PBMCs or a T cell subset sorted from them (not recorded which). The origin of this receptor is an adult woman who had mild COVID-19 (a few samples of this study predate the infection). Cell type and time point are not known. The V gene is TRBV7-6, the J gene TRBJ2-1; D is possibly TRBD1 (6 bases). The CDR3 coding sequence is TGTGCCAGCAGCTTAGCGCAGGGTCAGGGGCCCTACAATGAGCAGTTCTTC. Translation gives CASSLAQGQGPYNEQFF.